The entry below describes one T cell receptor beta chain. These data belong to a study of blood T cell repertoires in COVID-19. TCRdb keeps only in-frame clones here, not all; method: immunoSEQ multiplex PCR. The data contain about 220,000 clones, 70% to 85% of them seen just once; the ten biggest clones take up 3% to 4%. Per germline, CDR1 LGHDT and CDR2 YNNKEL (reference sequence). Trimming removed 0 bases from V and 1 base from J, with 9 bases in between. The CDR3 is 15 amino acids. This chain uses TRBV3-1 (or the pseudogene TRBV3-2) with TRBJ1-1; D remains ambiguous. This receptor was identified in a woman aged 60-75 years who had recovered from COVID-19. The sample was PBMCs or T cells enriched from blood (not recorded which). The CDR3, as DNA: TGTGCCAGCAGCCAAGATCTGGCCGCGAACACTGAAGCTTTCTTT. As protein: CASSQDLAANTEAFF.